This T cell receptor (beta chain) is from a study of OX40 agonist ivuxolimab in advanced cancers. Regarding the study as a whole: More expanded clones were found, on average, in CD8+ than in CD4+ T cells.

Concerning this clone itself: The antigen is unknown.

With 0 bases removed from V and 1 base from J, the gap between germline ends came to 6 bases. CDR3 length: 14 amino acids. Germline V gives CDR1 LNHNV, CDR2 YYDKDF (reference sequence). Measured with immunoSEQ multiplex PCR; TCRdb has only the in-frame clones, and not every one. The sample has tens of thousands of clones, around 87% seen once; the top ten hold 25%. The chain combines TRBV15 with TRBJ1-2; possible D gene TRBD1, 5 bases. The sequence came from an adult with an advanced solid tumor such as melanoma, head and neck, liver or kidney cancer. The sample in question was CD4+ or CD8+ T cells sorted from blood, obtained in a trial of the OX40 agonist ivuxolimab. The CDR3 DNA sequence: TGTGCCACCAGCAGAGACAGGGTTAACTATGGCTACACCTTC. Protein: CATSRDRVNYGYTF.